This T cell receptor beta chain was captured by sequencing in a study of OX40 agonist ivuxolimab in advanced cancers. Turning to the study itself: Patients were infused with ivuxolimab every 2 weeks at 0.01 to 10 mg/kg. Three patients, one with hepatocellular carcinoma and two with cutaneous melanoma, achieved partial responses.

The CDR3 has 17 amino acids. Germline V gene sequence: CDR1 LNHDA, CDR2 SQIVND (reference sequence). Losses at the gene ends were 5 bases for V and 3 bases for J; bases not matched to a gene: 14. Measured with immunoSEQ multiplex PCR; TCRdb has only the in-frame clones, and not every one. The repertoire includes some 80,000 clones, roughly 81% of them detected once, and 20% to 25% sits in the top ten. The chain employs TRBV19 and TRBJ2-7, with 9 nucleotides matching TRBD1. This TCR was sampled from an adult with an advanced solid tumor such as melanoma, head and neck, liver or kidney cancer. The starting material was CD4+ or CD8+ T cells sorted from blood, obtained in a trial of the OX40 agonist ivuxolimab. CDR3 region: CASSPELAPDRGYEQYF. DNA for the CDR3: TGTGCCAGTAGTCCCGAACTCGCCCCGGACAGGGGCTACGAGCAGTACTTC.